The 22 T cell receptor beta chains below come from one sample, sequenced in a study of control samples from healthy donors and cancer patients. Profiling relied on immunoSEQ multiplex PCR, and the TCRdb table lists in-frame clones only, not all of them. The sample gives over 100,000 clones, 70% to 90% of which show up once; around 3.4% is in the top ten. Specimen: blood. The receptors shown here come from a man aged 40-49 years in good health.

V and J are TRBV11-2 and TRBJ2-2, with 7 bases lining up with TRBD1. Germline CDR1 SGHAT, CDR2 FQNNGV. This CDR3 is 17 amino acids long. V gave up 0 bases and J gave up 3 bases; unmatched junction bases: 7. This CDR3 is CASSLDGPGGDTGELFF. CDR3 DNA: TGTGCCAGCAGCTTAGATGGGCCAGGGGGTGACACCGGGGAGCTGTTTTTT.

V gene TRBV30 combines with J gene TRBJ1-5; 7 bases map to TRBD1. Trimming removed 3 bases from V and 0 bases from J; junction bases left unmatched: 8. CDR1 is GTSNPN, CDR2 SVGIG, per germline (reference sequence). The CDR3 extends over 16 amino acids. The CDR3 bases are TGTGCCTGGAGCCGGGAGGGGGCGTATAGCAATCAGCCCCAGCATTTT. Amino acids: CAWSREGAYSNQPQHF. The full variable domain, in which reference TRBV30 and TRBJ1-5 provide the parts outside the CDR3, is SQTIHQWPATLVQPVGSPLSLECTVEGTSNPNLYWYRQAAGRGLQLLFYSVGIGQISSEVPQNLSASRPQDRQFILSSKKLLLSDSGFYLCAWSREGAYSNQPQHFGDGTRLSIL.

This clone appeared a single time. V and J are TRBV6-5 and TRBJ1-2; D perhaps matches TRBD1 (6 bases). Germline lookup yields CDR1 MNHEY and CDR2 SVGAGI. This CDR3 contains 15 residues. V lost 2 bases and J lost 3, with 13 bases in between. CDR3 sequence reads: CASSYLRGGHYGYTF. The CDR3 DNA is TGTGCCAGCAGTTACCTCCGGGGGGGGCACTATGGCTACACCTTC.

The chain recombines TRBV24-1 with TRBJ2-5; possible D gene TRBD2, 5 bases. The V and J ends lost 6 bases and 1 base respectively, with 14 bases between them. Germline CDR1 is KGHDR and CDR2 is SFDVKD. This CDR3 has 15 amino acids. The CDR3 sequence: CATSFVRRVQETQYF. The CDR3 DNA sequence: TGTGCCACCAGTTTCGTCAGGCGGGTCCAAGAGACCCAGTACTTC.

This sequence joins TRBV5-6 and TRBJ2-1; 12 nucleotides align to TRBD2. The CDR3 contains 17 residues. J was trimmed by 5 bases and V by 1 base; bases with no gene match: 7. The germline CDR1 and CDR2 sequences are SGHDT and YYEEEE. For the CDR3, the DNA is TGTGCCAGCAGCTTGTATCTAGCGGGGGGGATTCACAATGAGCAGTTCTTC. As protein: CASSLYLAGGIHNEQFF.

The rearrangement links TRBV10-3 to TRBJ2-7, with a possible D match to TRBD2 (6 bases). V dropped 11 bases and J dropped 3 bases, with 17 bases sitting between them. Germline V gene lookup returns CDR1 ENHRY and CDR2 SYGVKD. This CDR3 is built from 13 residues. CDR3 residues: CASRGLQHYEQYF. DNA for the CDR3: TGTGCCTCTAGGGGACTCCAACACTACGAGCAGTACTTC.

In nucleotides, the CDR3 is TGTGCCACCAGCAGAGAGGGGGATACGCAGTATTTT. Residues: CATSREGDTQYF. The chain is built from TRBV15 and TRBJ2-3; D uncertain. Germline assignment: CDR1 LNHNV and CDR2 YYDKDF (reference sequence). The CDR3 extends over 12 amino acids. V lost 0 bases, J lost 6 bases, and 4 bases lay in between.

The chain combines TRBV9 with TRBJ2-3; possibly TRBD2 for D (7 bases). V lost 0 bases and J lost 0, with 8 bases in between. The germline V gene encodes CDR1 SGDLS and CDR2 YYNGEE. This CDR3 has 15 residues. CDR3 loop: CASSVAGGSTDTQYF. The CDR3 bases are TGTGCCAGCAGCGTAGCGGGGGGCAGCACAGATACGCAGTATTTT. The complete variable domain, with remaining parts taken from reference TRBV9 and TRBJ2-3, reads DSGVTQTPKHLITATGQRVTLRCSPRSGDLSVYWYQQSLDQGLQFLIQYYNGEERAKGNILERFSAQQFPDLHSELNLSSLELGDSALYFCASSVAGGSTDTQYFGPGTRLTVL.

This chain uses TRBV9 with TRBJ1-6, with D hard to call. V dropped 0 bases and J dropped 6 bases, with 10 bases sitting between them. Germline assignment: CDR1 SGDLS and CDR2 YYNGEE. CDR3 length: 15 residues. The CDR3 coding sequence is TGTGCCAGCAGCGTAGGAGGACTATCTAATTCACCCCTCCACTTT. Translated: CASSVGGLSNSPLHF.

V is TRBV27 and J is TRBJ2-3; D is perhaps TRBD1 (6 bases). Looked up from germline, CDR1 is MNHEY and CDR2 is SMNVEV (reference sequence). Trimming shortened V by 2 bases and J by 4 bases, and 16 bases separated the two germline ends. The CDR3 runs 16 residues. CDR3 in DNA: TGTGCCAGCAGTTTACTATCCCCTCAGGGGTCAGATACGCAGTATTTT. The encoded protein is CASSLLSPQGSDTQYF.

The rearrangement uses TRBV20-1 and TRBJ1-1; 9 bases match TRBD1. In germline, CDR1 is DFQATT, CDR2 SNEGSKA (reference sequence). Trimming took 6 bases from V and 11 from J; bases not matched to a gene: 7. The length of the CDR3 is 11 residues. The chain's CDR3 is CSAQRDRAAFF. For the CDR3, the DNA is TGCAGTGCACAACGGGACAGGGCGGCTTTCTTT.

This clone was recorded many times. The chain carries TRBV19 and TRBJ1-6; tentative D call: TRBD1 (6 bases). The CDR3 extends over 13 amino acids. Trimming left V 9 bases short and J 6 bases short, with 12 bases between. Germline CDR1 LNHDA, CDR2 SQIVND (reference sequence). The CDR3 is CASLGQPNSPLHF. Here the CDR3 DNA reads TGTGCCAGCCTTGGACAGCCTAATTCACCCCTCCACTTT.

The chain is built from TRBV5-6 and TRBJ1-1; no reliable D call. This CDR3 is 15 amino acids long. CDR1 and CDR2 (germline): SGHDT, YYEEEE. V was pared by 3 bases and J by 1 base, with 13 bases between. As DNA, the CDR3 is TGTGCCAGCAGCTCCTCCCCTACAGCGAACACTGAAGCTTTCTTT. Protein sequence: CASSSSPTANTEAFF.

V gene TRBV9 combines with J gene TRBJ1-3; D remains unclear. The length of the CDR3 is 15 residues. Trimming left V 4 bases short and J 4 bases short, with 15 bases between. The germline V gene encodes CDR1 SGDLS and CDR2 YYNGEE. The CDR3 coding sequence is TGTGCCAGCAGCCAGAGTACTGTGTTAGGAAACACCATATATTTT. It yields the protein CASSQSTVLGNTIYF.

The chain uses TRBV18 and TRBJ1-3, with a weak D call TRBD1 (6 bases). Trimming left V 10 bases short and J 0 bases short, with 16 bases between. The germline V gene encodes CDR1 KGHSH and CDR2 LQKENI. This CDR3 is 15 amino acids long. CDR3 region: CATQDRKSSGNTIYF. As DNA, the CDR3 is TGTGCCACCCAGGACAGAAAAAGCTCTGGAAACACCATATATTTT.

The chain is built from TRBV5-1 and TRBJ2-6; TRBD1 agrees at 7 bases. The ends lost 1 base at V and 4 bases at J; junction bases unmatched: 20. This CDR3 region has 21 residues. Germline assignment: CDR1 SGHRS and CDR2 YFSETQ. The CDR3 DNA is TGCGCCAGCAGCTTGTACAGCCCAGCGGACAGGACTCTTCCCGGGGCCAACGTCCTGACTTTC. Translated, it gives CASSLYSPADRTLPGANVLTF. Full variable domain (outside the CDR3, taken from reference TRBV5-1 and TRBJ2-6): KAGVTQTPRYLIKTRGQQVTLSCSPISGHRSVSWYQQTPGQGLQFLFEYFSETQRNKGNFPGRFSGRQFSNSRSEMNVSTLELGDSALYLCASSLYSPADRTLPGANVLTFGAGSRLTVL.

The chain couples TRBV29-1 to TRBJ2-7; D perhaps matches TRBD1 (6 bases). Between the trimmed V and J ends, which lost 3 bases and 6 bases, there was a span of 12 bases. The CDR3 is made up of 12 amino acids. From germline, CDR1 is SQVTM and CDR2 ANQGSEA. This CDR3 reads CSVESGTPEQYF. DNA for the CDR3: TGCAGCGTTGAGTCAGGGACACCCGAGCAGTACTTC.

This rearrangement joins TRBV4-2 to TRBJ1-3; D call uncertain. The V gene's germline CDR1 is LGHNA and CDR2 YNFKEQ. V lost 3 bases and J 1 base, leaving 16 bases between the germline ends. This CDR3 spans 17 amino acids. CDR3 loop: CASSQEAIRGSGNTIYF. In DNA, the CDR3 is TGTGCCAGCAGCCAGGAGGCGATTCGGGGTTCTGGAAACACCATATATTTT.

The genes are TRBV7-8 and TRBJ1-4; 9 bases fit TRBD1. This CDR3 is 18 amino acids long. V shed 4 bases and J 4 bases; nucleotides not matched to a gene: 13. Germline V CDR1 and CDR2: SGHVS, FQNEAQ. The CDR3 DNA sequence: TGTGCCAGCAGCTCCCGGGGGGACAGGGCCTCCTATAATGAAAAACTGTTTTTT. Amino acids: CASSSRGDRASYNEKLFF.

The chain employs TRBV4-1 and TRBJ1-6; D possibly corresponds to TRBD1 (5 bases). From germline, CDR1 is MGHRA and CDR2 YSYEKL. V was clipped by 1 base and J by 9 bases, with 19 bases between them. The CDR3 sequence is 17 residues long. The CDR3 is CASSQVPRAGASSPLHF. Written as DNA, the CDR3 is TGCGCCAGCAGCCAAGTTCCTAGGGCTGGGGCAAGTTCACCCCTCCACTTT.

This chain connects TRBV6-2 or TRBV6-3 to TRBJ1-5, with D unresolved. Trimming removed 6 bases at V and 4 bases at J, with 10 bases between. This CDR3 contains 13 residues. Germline V gene lookup returns CDR1 MNHEY and CDR2 SVGEGT. CDR3: CASSERRNQPQHF. CDR3 bases: TGTGCCAGCAGCGAGCGGCGAAATCAGCCCCAGCATTTT.

Here the CDR3 reads CASSQGEKLFF. In nucleotides, the CDR3 is TGTGCCAGTAGTCAAGGTGAAAAACTGTTTTTT. The chain has TRBV19 and TRBJ1-4, with D unresolved. Germline V gene sequence: CDR1 LNHDA, CDR2 SQIVND (reference sequence). V lost 5 bases and J 7 bases, leaving 5 bases between the germline ends. The CDR3 is made up of 11 amino acids.